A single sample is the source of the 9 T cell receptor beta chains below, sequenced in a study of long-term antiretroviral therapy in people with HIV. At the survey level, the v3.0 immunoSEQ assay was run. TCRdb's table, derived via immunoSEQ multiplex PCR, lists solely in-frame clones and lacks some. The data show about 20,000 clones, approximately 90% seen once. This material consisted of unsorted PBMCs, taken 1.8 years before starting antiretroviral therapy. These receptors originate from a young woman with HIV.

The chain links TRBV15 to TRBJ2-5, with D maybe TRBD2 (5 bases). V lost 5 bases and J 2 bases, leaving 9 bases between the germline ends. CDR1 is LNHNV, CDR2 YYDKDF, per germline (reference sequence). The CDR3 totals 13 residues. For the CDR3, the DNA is TGTGCCACCAGCGAGGGCGTACAAGAGACCCAGTACTTC. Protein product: CATSEGVQETQYF.

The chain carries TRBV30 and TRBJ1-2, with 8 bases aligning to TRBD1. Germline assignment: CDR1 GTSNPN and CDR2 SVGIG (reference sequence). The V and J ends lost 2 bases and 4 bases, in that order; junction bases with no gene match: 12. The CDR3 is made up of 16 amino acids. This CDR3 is CAWSNQGQAFIYGYTF. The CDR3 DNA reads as TGTGCCTGGAGTAACCAGGGACAGGCCTTTATCTATGGCTACACCTTC.

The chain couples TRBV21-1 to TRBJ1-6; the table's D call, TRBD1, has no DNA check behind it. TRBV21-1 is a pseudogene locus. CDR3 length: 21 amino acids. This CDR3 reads CASSPLGGQGPTLVYNSPLHF. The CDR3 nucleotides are TGTGCCAGCAGCCCCCTTGGAGGACAGGGACCCACACTCGTCTATAATTCACCCCTCCACTTT.

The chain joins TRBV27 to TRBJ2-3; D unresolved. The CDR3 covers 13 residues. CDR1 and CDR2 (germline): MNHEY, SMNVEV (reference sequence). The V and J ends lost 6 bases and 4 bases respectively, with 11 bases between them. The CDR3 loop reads CASRYSRADTQYF. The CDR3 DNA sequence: TGTGCCAGCAGGTATAGTAGAGCAGATACGCAGTATTTT.

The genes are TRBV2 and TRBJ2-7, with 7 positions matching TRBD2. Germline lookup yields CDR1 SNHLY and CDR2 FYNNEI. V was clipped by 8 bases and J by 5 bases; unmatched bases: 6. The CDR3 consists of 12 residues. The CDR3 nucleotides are TGTGCCAGCCATGGGAGGGTACACGAGCAGTACGTC. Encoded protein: CASHGRVHEQYV.

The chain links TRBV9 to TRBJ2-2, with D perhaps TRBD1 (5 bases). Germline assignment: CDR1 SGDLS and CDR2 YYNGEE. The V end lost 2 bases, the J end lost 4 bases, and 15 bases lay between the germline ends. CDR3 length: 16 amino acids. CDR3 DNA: TGTGCCAGCAGCGTTCAGGGTGGCCCACCCACCGGGGAGCTGTTTTTT. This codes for CASSVQGGPPTGELFF.

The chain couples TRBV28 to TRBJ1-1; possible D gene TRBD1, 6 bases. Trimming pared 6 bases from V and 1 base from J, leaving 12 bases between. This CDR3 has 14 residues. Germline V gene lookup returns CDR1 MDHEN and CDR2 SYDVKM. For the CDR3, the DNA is TGTGCCAGCAGCTTACAGGGTCCGAACACTGAAGCTTTCTTT. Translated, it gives CASSLQGPNTEAFF.

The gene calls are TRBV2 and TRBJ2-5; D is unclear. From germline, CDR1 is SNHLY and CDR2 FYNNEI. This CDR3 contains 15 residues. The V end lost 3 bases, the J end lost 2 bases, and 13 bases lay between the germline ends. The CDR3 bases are TGTGCCAGCAGTGAGACGGCCTCACGACAAGAGACCCAGTACTTC. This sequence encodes CASSETASRQETQYF.

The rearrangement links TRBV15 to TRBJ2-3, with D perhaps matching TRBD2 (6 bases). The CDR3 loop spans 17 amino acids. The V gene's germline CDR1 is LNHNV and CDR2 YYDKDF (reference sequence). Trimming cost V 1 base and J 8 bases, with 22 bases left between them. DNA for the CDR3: TGTGCCACCAGCAGAGTAGAGGCGGGGAGGCGTTTGGGTACGCAGTATTTT. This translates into CATSRVEAGRRLGTQYF.